The source of this TCR beta chain is a study of OX40 agonist ivuxolimab in advanced cancers. Study-wide context: Ivuxolimab was administered intravenously to patients at 0.01 to 10 mg/kg every 2 weeks. Findings and caveats of the study: Doses of 0.1 to 3.0 mg/kg were accompanied by clonal expansion of CD4+ and CD8+ blood T cells by week 6. Some patients without response likewise showed low normalized clonal expansion.

Produced via immunoSEQ multiplex PCR; TCRdb's table is partial and in-frame only. The sample has roughly 64,000 clones, about 90% seen once. Comments on this clone: Antigen specificity is unknown.

This TCR derives from an adult with an advanced solid tumor such as melanoma, head and neck, liver or kidney cancer. The sample in question was CD4+ or CD8+ T cells sorted from blood, obtained in a trial of the OX40 agonist ivuxolimab.

CDR3 DNA: TGTGCCAGCAGCTTGGCCGGTACCCACGAGCAGTACTTC. Translating it yields CASSLAGTHEQYF. This rearrangement joins TRBV5-4 to TRBJ2-5, with D uncertain. The J call is doubtful: the DNA matches TRBJ2-7 better. The germline V gene has CDR1 SGHNT and CDR2 YYREEE (reference sequence). This CDR3 is 13 amino acids long.